The present entry profiles one T cell receptor beta chain with its context. In the original analysis: Scientists estimated how many nucleated cells there were by amplifying reference gene primers. The repertoire was sequenced with immunoSEQ multiplex PCR; TCRdb's copy has only in-frame clones and lacks some. Clone size and V and J calls were adopted from that table, with D and trimming inferred from the DNA. The sample lists 180,000 or so clones; about 88% were seen once. The data stem from a study of blood T cell repertoires in COVID-19. Study-level information: Sites in the United States, Italy and Spain provided acute and convalescent COVID-19 samples. In each case, the material was cDNA or gDNA derived from T cells, B-cell-depleted T cells, or PBMCs.

The receptor was isolated from a man between 18 and 35 years old with acute or convalescent COVID-19. Sequenced: peripheral blood.

The CDR3: CASSLEPSREQYV. CDR3 nucleotides: TGTGCCAGCAGCCTAGAGCCTAGTCGCGAGCAGTACGTC. This chain uses TRBV5-4 with TRBJ2-7; D is unclear. Deletions cut 4 bases from V and 6 bases from J, with 14 bases between. The length of the CDR3 is 13 residues. Looked up from germline, CDR1 is SGHNT and CDR2 is YYREEE (reference sequence).